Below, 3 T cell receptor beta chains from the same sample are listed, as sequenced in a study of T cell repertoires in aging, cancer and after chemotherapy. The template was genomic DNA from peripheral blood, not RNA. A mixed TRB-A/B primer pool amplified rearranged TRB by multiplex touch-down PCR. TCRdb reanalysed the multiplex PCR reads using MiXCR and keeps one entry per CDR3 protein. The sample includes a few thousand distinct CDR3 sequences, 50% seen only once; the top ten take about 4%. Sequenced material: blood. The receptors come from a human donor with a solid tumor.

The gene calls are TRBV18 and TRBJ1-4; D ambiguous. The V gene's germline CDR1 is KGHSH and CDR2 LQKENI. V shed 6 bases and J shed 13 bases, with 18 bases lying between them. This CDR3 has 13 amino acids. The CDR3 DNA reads TGTGCCAGCTCCCCCCAGACCCCCCGAATACTGTTTTTT. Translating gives CASSPQTPRILFF.

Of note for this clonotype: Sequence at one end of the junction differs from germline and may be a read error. The DNA for the CDR3 is TGTGTCAGCAGCTCCGGGACTTACGATACGCAGTATTTT. Its translation: CVSSSGTYDTQYF. The rearrangement joins TRBV6-5 to TRBJ2-3; D perhaps matches TRBD2 (6 bases). Germline CDR1 and CDR2: MNHEY and SVGAGI. The CDR3 contains 13 residues.

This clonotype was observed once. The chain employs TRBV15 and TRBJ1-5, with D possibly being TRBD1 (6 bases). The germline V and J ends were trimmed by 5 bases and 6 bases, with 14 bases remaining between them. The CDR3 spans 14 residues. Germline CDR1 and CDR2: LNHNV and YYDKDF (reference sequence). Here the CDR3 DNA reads TGTGCCACCAGCTCCCGACAGACAGGTCAGCCCCAGCATTTT. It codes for CATSSRQTGQPQHF. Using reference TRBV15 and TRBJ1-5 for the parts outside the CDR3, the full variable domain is DAMVIQNPRYQVTQFGKPVTLSCSQTLNHNVMYWYQQKSSQAPKLLFHYYDKDFNNEADTPDNFQSRRPNTSFCFLDIRSPGLGDTAMYLCATSSRQTGQPQHFGDGTRLSIL.